A selection of T cell receptor beta chains follows, all from one sample in a study of CD8+ T cells in alopecia areata. Profiled with immunoSEQ multiplex PCR; TCRdb holds only in-frame clones, not every one. Of over 200,000 clones in the sample, approximately 52% were seen once. Source: CD4+ T cells sorted from blood, taken at week 0. These receptors originate from a human donor with alopecia areata. Each CDR3 is given with its conserved first and last residue. A D gene is named only where the DNA matches it firmly. For some rows the clone size is stated as once, few or many, or as a class when expanded; others skip it.

V gene: TRBV27
J gene: TRBJ2-7
clone size: -
D gene: TRBD2
CDR3 DNA: TGTGCCAGCAGTTCCCCGGGGGGGCGGCCCTACGAGCAGTACTTC
CDR3 protein: CASSSPGGRPYEQYF

V gene: TRBV4-1
J gene: TRBJ1-1
clone size: -
D gene: -
CDR3 DNA: TGCGCCAGCAGCCCCTGGAACAGGGATACTGAAGCTTTCTTT
CDR3 protein: CASSPWNRDTEAFF

V gene: TRBV29-1
J gene: TRBJ1-1
clone size: -
D gene: -
CDR3 DNA: TGCAGCGTTGAATTCGGAGGGTCGGGGCAGAAGAACACTGAAGCTTTCTTT
CDR3 protein: CSVEFGGSGQKNTEAFF

V gene: TRBV29-1
J gene: TRBJ2-3
clone size: -
D gene: TRBD2
CDR3 DNA: TGCAGCCCGAGGACTAGCGGAGATACGCAGTATTTT
CDR3 protein: CSPRTSGDTQYF

V gene: TRBV11-2
J gene: TRBJ1-2
clone size: -
D gene: -
CDR3 DNA: TGTGCCAGCAGCTTATCAGGGGCCCCGAGCTATGGCTACACCTTC
CDR3 protein: CASSLSGAPSYGYTF

V gene: TRBV2
J gene: TRBJ1-1
clone size: -
D gene: -
CDR3 DNA: TGTGCCAGCAGTTCCCAGGGTGCTGAAGCTTTCTTT
CDR3 protein: CASSSQGAEAFF

V gene: TRBV29-1
J gene: TRBJ2-5
clone size: -
D gene: -
CDR3 DNA: TGCAGCGTTGCCCGGGGAGAGACCCAGTACTTC
CDR3 protein: CSVARGETQYF

V gene: TRBV14
J gene: TRBJ2-5
clone size: -
D gene: TRBD2
CDR3 DNA: TGTGCCAGCAGCCAAACCTCCCGGATAGCGGGAGTTGGAGAGACCCAGTACTTC
CDR3 protein: CASSQTSRIAGVGETQYF

V gene: TRBV30
J gene: TRBJ2-7
clone size: -
D gene: -
CDR3 DNA: TGTGCCTGGAGTGCGAGGACAGCTTTAACCTACGAGCAGTACTTC
CDR3 protein: CAWSARTALTYEQYF

V gene: TRBV25-1
J gene: TRBJ2-1
clone size: -
D gene: -
CDR3 DNA: TGTGCCAGCAGCGATGGGGCCTTCCGCCACAATGAGCAGTTCTTC
CDR3 protein: CASSDGAFRHNEQFF

V gene: TRBV4-1
J gene: TRBJ1-2
clone size: -
D gene: TRBD1
CDR3 DNA: TGCGCCAGCAGCCAAGAAGGGACAGTCGGCTACACCTTC
CDR3 protein: CASSQEGTVGYTF

V gene: TRBV2
J gene: TRBJ1-1
clone size: -
D gene: -
CDR3 DNA: TGTGCCAGCAGAAAAGAAGTGGCCGGGACTGAAGCTTTCTTT
CDR3 protein: CASRKEVAGTEAFF

V gene: TRBV29-1
J gene: TRBJ2-3
clone size: few
D gene: -
CDR3 DNA: TGCAGCGTTGAGTCCGTAGACCGCCGCCCAGATACGCAGTATTTT
CDR3 protein: CSVESVDRRPDTQYF

V gene: TRBV25-1
J gene: TRBJ2-3
clone size: -
D gene: -
CDR3 DNA: TGTGCCAGCAGTTCAACCGGGGGTAGCCCCTACATGGATACGCAGTATTTT
CDR3 protein: CASSSTGGSPYMDTQYF

V gene: TRBV6-5
J gene: TRBJ1-5
clone size: -
D gene: -
CDR3 DNA: TGTGCCAGCAGTTACTCAGGACAGACTAATCAGCCCCAGCATTTT
CDR3 protein: CASSYSGQTNQPQHF

V gene: TRBV30
J gene: TRBJ1-1
clone size: -
D gene: -
CDR3 DNA: TGTGCCTTCTCCCTTCGGAGGGCTTTCTTT
CDR3 protein: CAFSLRRAFF

V gene: TRBV5-1
J gene: TRBJ1-6
clone size: once
D gene: TRBD1
CDR3 DNA: TGCGCCAGCGGAATGGGGGACAGAACTAATTCACCCCTCCACTTT
CDR3 protein: CASGMGDRTNSPLHF

V gene: TRBV30
J gene: TRBJ1-1
clone size: -
D gene: TRBD1
CDR3 DNA: TGTGCCTGGAGTTTTGGGACAGCCAACACTGAAGCTTTCTTT
CDR3 protein: CAWSFGTANTEAFF

V gene: TRBV2
J gene: TRBJ1-1
clone size: -
D gene: -
CDR3 DNA: TGTGCCAGCATGCGGATTGGCGGAAGATCGAACACTGAAGCTTTCTTT
CDR3 protein: CASMRIGGRSNTEAFF

V gene: TRBV4-1
J gene: TRBJ2-2
clone size: -
D gene: TRBD1
CDR3 DNA: TGCGCCAGCAGCCAGCCGGGACAGGGGAGGGGGGAGCTGTTTTTT
CDR3 protein: CASSQPGQGRGELFF

V gene: TRBV10-2
J gene: TRBJ2-7
clone size: -
D gene: TRBD2
CDR3 DNA: TGCGCCAGCAGTTCTGCGGGGGGACGCGAGCAGTACTTC
CDR3 protein: CASSSAGGREQYF

V gene: TRBV7-9
J gene: TRBJ2-4
clone size: few
D gene: -
CDR3 DNA: TGTGCCAGCAGCCCCGGAGACAGTAGGGACATTCAGTACTTC
CDR3 protein: CASSPGDSRDIQYF

V gene: TRBV25-1
J gene: TRBJ2-5
clone size: -
D gene: TRBD1
CDR3 DNA: TGTGCCAGCAGTGAACAGGGGGTCAGAGAGACCCAGTACTTC
CDR3 protein: CASSEQGVRETQYF

V gene: TRBV5-1
J gene: TRBJ2-5
clone size: few
D gene: TRBD1
CDR3 DNA: TGCGCCAGCAGCGTGGGACAGCCCCAAGAGACCCAGTACTTC
CDR3 protein: CASSVGQPQETQYF